A selection of T cell receptor beta chains follows, all from one sample in a study of shared T cell receptors in the human thymus. Assay used: immunoSEQ multiplex PCR; TCRdb lists only in-frame clones, some missing. The sample contains hundreds of thousands of clones, 85% to 90% of which appear only once. These data also featured in a second study, about human thymus T cells.

Sequencing used thymocytes. The receptors were sampled from a boy under two years old with a congenital heart defect. Each CDR3 is given with its conserved first and last residue. Each record gives: D gene, clone size, J gene, V gene, CDR3 protein, CDR3 DNA. The D gene is left open where the match is weak. Expanded clones are given a class, and other clones once, few, many or no size at all.

D: TRBD1
size: .
J: TRBJ1-3
V: TRBV6-4
CDR3: CASPHTRDRPRNTIYF
DNA: TGTGCCAGCCCCCACACCCGGGACAGGCCGAGAAACACCATATATTTT

D: .
size: .
J: TRBJ2-4
V: TRBV4-1
CDR3: CASSPILLGPGHIQYF
DNA: TGCGCCAGCAGCCCCATCCTGCTGGGGCCTGGGCACATTCAGTACTTC

D: .
size: .
J: TRBJ2-7
V: TRBV7-8
CDR3: CASSSSFGYEQYF
DNA: TGTGCCAGCAGCTCTTCTTTCGGCTACGAGCAGTACTTC

D: .
size: .
J: TRBJ2-2
V: TRBV5-6
CDR3: CASSLGGGVPGELFF
DNA: TGTGCCAGCAGCTTGGGAGGCGGGGTCCCCGGGGAGCTGTTTTTT

D: .
size: .
J: TRBJ2-3
V: TRBV14
CDR3: CASSQGLYTQYF
DNA: TGTGCCAGCAGCCAAGGACTTTATACGCAGTATTTT

D: TRBD2
size: .
J: TRBJ2-1
V: TRBV4-3
CDR3: CASRSSRTSGSFYNEQFF
DNA: TGCGCCAGCAGATCTAGCCGGACTAGCGGGAGTTTTTACAATGAGCAGTTCTTC

D: TRBD1
size: .
J: TRBJ1-2
V: TRBV7-8
CDR3: CASSLRQGSDGYTF
DNA: TGTGCCAGCAGCTTACGACAGGGGAGCGATGGCTACACCTTC

D: .
size: .
J: TRBJ2-5
V: TRBV9
CDR3: CASSVEEGETQYF
DNA: TGTGCCAGCAGCGTGGAGGAGGGAGAGACCCAGTACTTC

D: TRBD1
size: .
J: TRBJ1-5
V: TRBV6-1
CDR3: CASSGDRRGQPQHF
DNA: TGTGCCAGCAGTGGGGACAGGAGGGGTCAGCCCCAGCATTTT

D: TRBD2
size: once
J: TRBJ2-5
V: TRBV7-9
CDR3: CASSLASGLAGGDETQYF
DNA: TGTGCCAGCAGCTTAGCTAGCGGACTAGCGGGAGGAGATGAGACCCAGTACTTC

D: TRBD2
size: .
J: TRBJ2-7
V: TRBV9
CDR3: CASSVGAEGTRVHEQYF
DNA: TGTGCCAGCAGCGTAGGGGCGGAGGGGACTAGAGTACACGAGCAGTACTTC

D: .
size: .
J: TRBJ2-3
V: TRBV30
CDR3: CAWSVLRTNTQKETDTQYF
DNA: TGTGCCTGGAGTGTTCTGCGTACTAATACCCAGAAGGAGACAGATACGCAGTATTTT

D: .
size: .
J: TRBJ2-7
V: TRBV11-3
CDR3: CASSSRRSSYEQYF
DNA: TGTGCCAGCAGCTCCCGGCGGAGCTCCTACGAGCAGTACTTC

D: .
size: .
J: TRBJ1-1
V: TRBV5-1
CDR3: CASSVIQGEAFF
DNA: TGCGCCAGCAGCGTGATACAGGGAGAAGCTTTCTTT

D: TRBD2
size: .
J: TRBJ2-1
V: TRBV5-1
CDR3: CASRPDPGIPLAGEGLF
DNA: TGCGCCAGCAGACCGGACCCCGGGATCCCCCTAGCGGGGGAAGGGCTCTTC

D: .
size: .
J: TRBJ2-1
V: TRBV25-1
CDR3: CASSETRGNSYNEQFF
DNA: TGTGCCAGCAGTGAAACAAGAGGAAACTCCTACAATGAGCAGTTCTTC

D: TRBD2
size: .
J: TRBJ2-3
V: TRBV4-3
CDR3: CASSQDKAGPTSSTDTQYF
DNA: TGCGCCAGCAGCCAAGATAAAGCGGGACCTACATCTAGCACAGATACGCAGTATTTT

D: TRBD2
size: once
J: TRBJ2-7
V: TRBV11-3
CDR3: CASSPGGLADNYEQYF
DNA: TGTGCCAGCAGCCCCGGAGGGCTAGCGGATAACTACGAGCAGTACTTC

D: .
size: once
J: TRBJ1-4
V: TRBV28
CDR3: CASSPANGGSEKLFF
DNA: TGTGCCAGCAGTCCAGCGAATGGAGGGAGTGAAAAACTGTTTTTT

D: TRBD2
size: .
J: TRBJ2-3
V: TRBV7-6
CDR3: CASSFGLAASTDTQYF
DNA: TGTGCCAGCAGCTTCGGACTAGCGGCTAGCACAGATACGCAGTATTTT

D: .
size: .
J: TRBJ2-7
V: TRBV25-1
CDR3: CASSLPGTFYEQYF
DNA: TGTGCCAGCAGCCTTCCCGGGACTTTCTACGAGCAGTACTTC

D: .
size: .
J: TRBJ2-1
V: TRBV5-8
CDR3: CASSLVILVGVYNEQFF
DNA: TGTGCCAGCAGCTTAGTAATACTAGTCGGGGTGTACAATGAGCAGTTCTTC